This TCR beta chain stems from a study of CD8 T cells in ankylosing spondylitis. Quantitative 5'-RACE with molecular barcodes produced the TCR beta libraries. TCRdb used MiXCR to reprocess the 5' RACE reads, holding one entry per CDR3 protein. Of roughly 180,000 distinct CDR3 sequences listed, about 13% are singletons. Trimming took off 1 base at V and 6 bases at J, with 16 bases between the two ends. Germline V gene sequence: CDR1 MGHRA, CDR2 YSYEKL. The length of the CDR3 is 15 residues. Study-level results: Among TCR beta sequences, a motif of fewer than 10 highly homologous variants appeared characteristic of ankylosing spondylitis blood.

Notes on this clonotype: Its target is unknown.

The chain is built from TRBV4-1 and TRBJ2-7, with no clear D. The sequence was obtained from a male donor with ankylosing spondylitis or in good health (not recorded which). Sequences were obtained from blood, either unsorted or a sorted T cell fraction (not recorded which). CDR3 in amino acids: CASSQVLSQGPEQYF. CDR3 DNA: TGCGCCAGCAGCCAAGTGCTTTCCCAAGGGCCCGAGCAGTACTTC.